This T cell receptor beta chain came from a study of T cell changes during pregnancy in multiple sclerosis (dated by TCRdb to 2018 to 2020). For the study in its entirety: In women with multiple sclerosis, the researchers looked at how the T cell repertoire shifted as pregnancy progressed.

The library was generated by the immunoSEQ multiplex PCR assay. TCRdb retrieved this table from immuneACCESS and kept in-frame rearrangements only. Not all clones are present; in checked studies, unresolved V genes account for under half, and no reason is known for the remainder. The sample data list some 83,000 clones, and roughly nine tenths of these were observed just once. The top ten constitute 3.5% of the sample. Points on this clone: Its antigen has not been determined. Base quality data are lacking; no much larger clone is found one base away.

The sequenced sample was PBMCs, obtained in the first trimester of pregnancy. The receptor comes from a female donor in good health, serving as a control in a pregnancy study. Some clones in this sample may be carry-over from other donors' samples.

In nucleotides, the sequence is TGTGCCAGTAGTATAACCCTCTGGGGGGGGGCGGGGTACGAGCAGTACTTC. Translated, it gives CASSITLWGGAGYEQYF. Recombination connected TRBV19 to TRBJ2-7; TRBD2 is possibly the D segment (7 matching bases). From the cysteine through the phenylalanine, the CDR3 covers 17 amino acids. Left in the record is the CDR3 DNA by itself, 51 bases read in frame from the first base. The junction shows trimming of 2 bases on V and 4 bases on J, plus 21 bases between the germline ends. Reading the germline V gene (reference sequence) gives CDR1 LNHDA and CDR2 SQIVND.